The present TCR beta chain was sequenced within a study of blood T cell repertoires in COVID-19 (dated by TCRdb to 2020 to 2022). Study-wide context: The collaborator samples originated in the United States, Italy and Spain and spanned the acute and convalescent phases of COVID-19. The prospective study material was composed of cDNA or gDNA derived from T cells, B-cell-depleted T cells, or PBMCs. Deeply sampled blood TCRbeta repertoires from subjects exposed to, actively infected with, or recovered from COVID-19 were included in the dataset. The repertoires were released in a freely available public database intended as a resource for research on the immune response to SARS-CoV-2. Samples were obtained from the ongoing ImmuneRACE study (first 160 participants) and from approximately 1,200 subjects provided by 6 global collaborators. A de-identified subject ID, COVID-19 status, age in years and sex were almost always included in the sample metadata. Where HLA class I and class II types were available, the types were taken from metadata supplied by the sample provider, not from assay-based typing. General findings and caveats noted by the study authors: The amount of clinical and demographic metadata varied by source and participant and was provided uncurated.

Including cysteine and phenylalanine, the CDR3 has 13 amino acids. Just CDR3 DNA is preserved here, 39 bases in frame from base 1. Trimming takes 2 bases off V and 10 bases off J; junction bases not matched to a gene: 2. For CDR1 and CDR2, the germline V gene lists SGHRS and YFSETQ. The immunoSEQ Assay, a bias-controlled multiplex PCR, was used to amplify TCRbeta CDR3 regions from genomic DNA. On the study's bioinformatics: The number of nucleated cells in each sample was estimated from the amplification of reference gene primers within the assay. Sequence reads were collapsed and filtered to measure the absolute abundance of every unique TCRbeta CDR3 rearrangement. Productive Simpson clonality was computed per sample as the square root of Simpson's diversity index over productive rearrangements. TCRdb retrieved this table from immuneACCESS and kept in-frame rearrangements only. Not all clones are present; in checked studies, unresolved V genes account for under half, and no reason is known for the remainder. V, J and clone size derive from that table, while D and trimming were established from the DNA sequence. The sample data list roughly 200,000 clones, and approximately 85% of these were observed just once. The ten biggest clones cover 4.5% to 6% of the sample.

Collaborating institutions collected whole blood in K2EDTA tubes following their own protocols. Collaborator samples were shipped for TCRbeta analysis as frozen whole blood, isolated PBMCs, or DNA extracted from either sample type. In regard to this clone: Its cognate antigen has yet to be identified. Base qualities are not recorded, but no much larger clone differs from it by a single base.

The rearranged chain carries TRBV5-1 and TRBJ1-6, with 8 middle bases fitting TRBD1. The sequencing input was peripheral blood. The sequence was obtained from a woman aged 70-85 years with active or convalescent COVID-19. The CDR3 reads as follows: CASSFGQGSPLHF. The sequenced DNA: TGCGCCAGCAGCTTTGGACAGGGATCACCCCTCCACTTT.